Following are 32 T cell receptor beta chains from one sample sequenced in a study of cytomegalovirus exposure and HLA in healthy donors. The study ran its PCR with 60 Vbeta and 13 Jbeta primers. The method was immunoSEQ multiplex PCR; TCRdb's version includes in-frame clones alone and lacks a portion of them. This table has around 200,000 clones, roughly 85% appearing once. The sequenced sample was PBMCs. Every receptor here comes from a woman aged 45-60 years in good health and CMV-seronegative.

The chain is built from TRBV30 and TRBJ1-5; 11 bases match TRBD1. Germline trimming cut 5 bases from V and 5 bases from J; bases unmatched to any gene: 5. The CDR3 sequence is 14 residues long. The V gene's germline CDR1 is GTSNPN and CDR2 SVGIG (reference sequence). CDR3 in amino acids: CAWAGTGGYQPQHF. CDR3 in DNA: TGTGCCTGGGCCGGGACAGGGGGGTATCAGCCCCAGCATTTT.

In this sample, this clone turned up a few times. The CDR3: CASSSGLASETQYF. As DNA, the CDR3 is TGTGCCAGCAGCTCGGGACTAGCGAGCGAGACCCAGTACTTC. The chain has TRBV5-6 and TRBJ2-5; 10 bases map to TRBD2. CDR3 length: 14 residues. From germline, CDR1 is SGHDT and CDR2 YYEEEE. The ends lost 3 bases at V and 5 bases at J; junction bases unmatched: 4.

J is TRBJ2-6 and V is TRBV7-9, with no clear D. Germline values: CDR1 SEHNR, CDR2 FQNEAQ (reference sequence). This CDR3 comprises 17 residues. Trimming removed 5 bases at V and 2 bases at J, with 16 bases between. The CDR3: CASSPGRTPPGANVLTF. Written as DNA, the CDR3 is TGTGCCAGCAGCCCGGGTAGAACTCCTCCTGGGGCCAACGTCCTGACTTTC.

This chain links TRBV7-2 with TRBJ2-7, with D maybe TRBD2 (6 bases). There are 14 residues in the CDR3. Trimming took off 5 bases at V and 1 base at J, with 12 bases between the two ends. CDR1 is SGHTA and CDR2 is FQGNSA in the germline V gene. CDR3 nucleotides: TGTGCCAGCAGCCCTCGGGACTCGTCCTACGAGCAGTACTTC. It yields the protein CASSPRDSSYEQYF.

V usage is TRBV6-6 and J usage is TRBJ1-4; TRBD1 matches 7 bases. Germline CDR1 is MNHNY and CDR2 is SVGAGI (reference sequence). Germline trimming cut 5 bases from V and 0 bases from J; bases unmatched to any gene: 3. The length of the CDR3 is 15 residues. For the CDR3, the DNA is TGTGCCAGCAGTCCTCAGGGGGCAACTAATGAAAAACTGTTTTTT. Protein sequence: CASSPQGATNEKLFF.

V usage is TRBV25-1 and J usage is TRBJ1-1; D ambiguous. Germline V gene lookup returns CDR1 MGHDK and CDR2 SYGVNS. This CDR3 spans 11 amino acids. Trimming removed 6 bases from V and 5 bases from J, with 7 bases in between. The CDR3 protein is CASSHGTEAFF. Here the CDR3 DNA reads TGTGCCAGCAGCCACGGGACTGAAGCTTTCTTT.

The J gene is TRBJ2-2, the V gene TRBV7-9; 8 positions agree with TRBD2. This CDR3 is 15 amino acids long. CDR1 and CDR2 from the germline V gene are SEHNR and FQNEAQ (reference sequence). V trimming: 6 bases; J trimming: 2 bases; junction bases outside the gene matches: 5. CDR3 amino acids: CASRLTSVNTGELFF. The CDR3 bases are TGTGCCAGCAGGCTGACTAGCGTAAACACCGGGGAGCTGTTTTTT.

This chain connects TRBV30 to TRBJ1-4; 7 positions match TRBD1. Germline V lookup: CDR1 GTSNPN, CDR2 SVGIG (reference sequence). Trimming removed 7 bases from V and 4 bases from J; junction bases left unmatched: 3. This CDR3 region has 12 residues. CDR3 residues: CALDRLNEKLFF. The CDR3 nucleotides are TGTGCCTTGGACAGGCTTAATGAAAAACTGTTTTTT.

The gene calls are TRBV7-8 and TRBJ2-6; a possible D gene is TRBD1 (5 bases). Trimming took off 6 bases at V and 1 base at J, with 13 bases between the two ends. Germline-derived CDR1 and CDR2 are SGHVS and FQNEAQ. The CDR3 spans 16 residues. This chain's CDR3 is CASSSPGMSGANVLTF. The CDR3, as DNA: TGTGCCAGCAGTTCCCCAGGGATGTCTGGGGCCAACGTCCTGACTTTC.

This rearrangement joins TRBV27 to TRBJ2-1; the match to TRBD2 covers 15 bases. Germline V lookup: CDR1 MNHEY, CDR2 SMNVEV (reference sequence). J was trimmed by 9 bases and V by 2 bases; bases with no gene match: 5. This CDR3 has 16 amino acids. CDR3 loop: CASSLIGLAGGSEQFF. In DNA form, the CDR3 reads TGTGCCAGCAGTTTAATCGGACTAGCGGGAGGGAGTGAGCAGTTCTTC.

The gene calls are TRBV6-5 and TRBJ1-1; 10 bases align to TRBD1. The CDR3 runs 14 residues. With 6 bases clipped from V and 6 bases from J, the junction kept 7 bases outside the gene matches. Germline V gene sequence: CDR1 MNHEY, CDR2 SVGAGI. CDR3: CASRMTGGNPEAFF. The CDR3 bases are TGTGCCAGCAGGATGACAGGGGGCAACCCTGAAGCTTTCTTT.

The gene calls are TRBV29-1 and TRBJ2-5; D is possibly TRBD1 (6 bases). V lost 1 base and J 5 bases, leaving 14 bases between the germline ends. CDR1 and CDR2 from the germline V gene are SQVTM and ANQGSEA. This CDR3 is 14 amino acids long. The CDR3 reads CSVEARGSRETQYF. The CDR3, as DNA: TGCAGCGTTGAAGCCAGGGGCTCTCGGGAGACCCAGTACTTC.

The gene calls are TRBV6-5 and TRBJ2-2, with 10 bases lining up with TRBD1. V was pared by 2 bases and J by 4 bases, with 1 base of the junction left unmatched. This CDR3 comprises 15 residues. CDR1 is MNHEY, CDR2 SVGAGI, per germline. CDR3 DNA: TGTGCCAGCAGTTACGACAGGGGGCCCACCGGGGAGCTGTTTTTT. Protein: CASSYDRGPTGELFF.

This clone was detected a few times. The chain recombines TRBV6-4 with TRBJ1-1; D is ambiguous. V lost 2 bases, J lost 1 base, and 5 bases lay in between. Germline V gives CDR1 MRHNA, CDR2 SNTAGT. The CDR3 runs to 13 residues. The CDR3 nucleotides read TGTGCCAGCAGTGACACTGCGAACACTGAAGCTTTCTTT. This gives the protein CASSDTANTEAFF.

This rearrangement joins TRBV27 to TRBJ1-1, with TRBD1 as a possible D gene (6 bases). Trimming shortened V by 3 bases and J by 1 base, and 9 bases separated the two germline ends. From germline, CDR1 is MNHEY and CDR2 SMNVEV (reference sequence). The CDR3 consists of 14 residues. This chain's CDR3 is CASSLGQSNTEAFF. The DNA for the CDR3 is TGTGCCAGCAGTTTGGGACAATCGAACACTGAAGCTTTCTTT.

V is TRBV2 and J is TRBJ2-1; D might be TRBD2 (6 bases). V dropped 4 bases and J dropped 9 bases, with 10 bases sitting between them. The CDR3 is made up of 12 amino acids. Germline-derived CDR1 and CDR2 are SNHLY and FYNNEI. For the CDR3, the DNA is TGTGCCAGCAGTGCGTTTAGCGGTGAGCAGTTCTTC. This sequence encodes CASSAFSGEQFF.

The V call is TRBV2, the J call TRBJ2-3, with D possibly matching TRBD2 (5 bases). The germline CDR1 and CDR2 sequences are SNHLY and FYNNEI. Trimming removed 3 bases from V and 0 bases from J, with 10 bases in between. CDR3 length equals 15 residues. The CDR3 here is CASSEEGGSTDTQYF. CDR3 DNA: TGTGCCAGCAGTGAGGAAGGCGGGAGCACAGATACGCAGTATTTT. Looking up the rest from reference TRBV2 and TRBJ2-3 gives the full variable domain: EPEVTQTPSHQVTQMGQEVILRCVPISNHLYFYWYRQILGQKVEFLVSFYNNEISEKSEIFDDQFSVERPDGSNFTLKIRSTKLEDSAMYFCASSEEGGSTDTQYFGPGTRLTVL.

The chain combines TRBV7-2 with TRBJ2-5, with TRBD1 as a possible D gene (5 bases). CDR1 and CDR2 (germline): SGHTA, FQGNSA. The CDR3 has 15 residues. Trimming took off 1 base at V and 7 bases at J, with 16 bases between the two ends. The CDR3 loop reads CASSLDVSRRGTQYF. In nucleotides, the CDR3 is TGTGCCAGCAGCTTAGACGTGTCAAGAAGGGGGACCCAGTACTTC.

The chain carries TRBV4-2 and TRBJ2-7, with D unresolved. The V and J ends lost 2 bases and 0 bases respectively, with 14 bases between them. The germline V gene has CDR1 LGHNA and CDR2 YNFKEQ. CDR3 length equals 16 residues. The CDR3 coding sequence is TGTGCCAGCAGCCAATCATATCCCCAGAACTCCTACGAGCAGTACTTC. This codes for CASSQSYPQNSYEQYF.

The chain recombines TRBV29-1 with TRBJ2-1; TRBD1 aligns across 8 bases. CDR3 length: 17 amino acids. The V and J ends lost 3 bases and 4 bases, in that order; junction bases with no gene match: 14. CDR1 is SQVTM and CDR2 is ANQGSEA in the germline V gene. In DNA, the CDR3 is TGCAGCGTTGATCCCCCCAGGGGGCGCGTAATATACAATGAGCAGTTCTTC. Protein sequence: CSVDPPRGRVIYNEQFF.

The CDR3 reads CASSAGSYEQYF. CDR3 in DNA: TGCGCCAGCAGCGCAGGATCCTACGAGCAGTACTTC. The chain combines TRBV5-1 with TRBJ2-7, with unresolved D. V was clipped by 4 bases and J by 1 base, with 6 bases between them. The CDR3 consists of 12 residues. CDR1 and CDR2 (germline): SGHRS, YFSETQ.

The chain uses TRBV2 and TRBJ2-2; 8 nucleotides line up with TRBD1. The length of the CDR3 is 17 residues. Trimming cost V 2 bases and J 2 bases; bases outside gene matches: 7. Germline values: CDR1 SNHLY, CDR2 FYNNEI. DNA for the CDR3: TGTGCCAGCAGTGAATGGGGGACAGGATCCAACACCGGGGAGCTGTTTTTT. Translation: CASSEWGTGSNTGELFF.

J is TRBJ2-7 and V is TRBV28; 11 bases map to TRBD2. The germline CDR1 and CDR2 sequences are MDHEN and SYDVKM. This CDR3 contains 15 residues. With V trimmed by 6 bases and J by 0 bases, 4 bases remained unmatched. CDR3 region: CASSLAGGASYEQYF. The CDR3 nucleotides are TGTGCCAGCAGCTTAGCGGGAGGGGCCTCCTACGAGCAGTACTTC.

This clone was found once. The rearrangement links TRBV28 to TRBJ1-1, with 8 bases aligning to TRBD1. The CDR3 runs to 15 residues. Per germline, CDR1 MDHEN and CDR2 SYDVKM. J lost 0 bases, V lost 2 bases, and 2 bases had no gene match. In DNA, the CDR3 is TGTGCCAGCAGTTTAGGACAGGGCATGAACACTGAAGCTTTCTTT. This sequence encodes CASSLGQGMNTEAFF.

This clone was recorded once. The chain has TRBV7-3 and TRBJ2-7; 7 nucleotides line up with TRBD1. The CDR3 covers 16 residues. Germline lookup yields CDR1 SGHTA and CDR2 FQGTGA. V trimming: 1 base; J trimming: 0 bases; junction bases outside the gene matches: 6. The chain's CDR3 is CASSLKGDRGSYEQYF. CDR3 nucleotide sequence: TGTGCCAGCAGCTTAAAGGGGGACAGAGGCTCCTACGAGCAGTACTTC.

The chain combines TRBV10-1 with TRBJ2-1, with 13 positions matching TRBD2. This CDR3 region has 20 residues. The germline V gene has CDR1 WNHNN and CDR2 SYGVQD (reference sequence). V shed 0 bases, J shed 1 base, and the junction held 9 bases outside the gene matches. The CDR3: CASSESGLAGKGGSYNEQFF. For the CDR3, the DNA is TGCGCCAGCAGTGAGTCGGGACTAGCGGGAAAAGGTGGATCCTACAATGAGCAGTTCTTC.

CDR3 DNA sequence: TGCGCCAGCAGCAGACAGGGAGAGGGAGAGACCCAGTACTTC. Encoded protein: CASSRQGEGETQYF. V is TRBV5-1 and J is TRBJ2-5, with TRBD1 matching 7 bases. The germline CDR1 and CDR2 sequences are SGHRS and YFSETQ. V shed 4 bases, J shed 4 bases, and the junction held 7 bases outside the gene matches. The CDR3 consists of 14 residues.

The chain's CDR3 is CASSRIAGGANVLTF. CDR3 in DNA: TGTGCCAGCAGCAGGATAGCGGGAGGGGCCAACGTCCTGACTTTC. The V and J genes are TRBV7-2 and TRBJ2-6, with 8 bases lining up with TRBD2. The CDR3 has 15 amino acids. CDR1 is SGHTA and CDR2 is FQGNSA in the germline V gene. J gave up 4 bases and V 5 bases, and 4 bases lay outside the gene matches.

The chain carries TRBV6-5 and TRBJ2-1, with D perhaps TRBD2 (5 bases). V was pared by 6 bases and J by 0 bases, with 12 bases between. The V gene's germline CDR1 is MNHEY and CDR2 SVGAGI. This CDR3 is 15 amino acids long. CDR3 in amino acids: CASRNGESSYNEQFF. CDR3 DNA: TGTGCCAGCAGAAACGGGGAGAGCTCCTACAATGAGCAGTTCTTC.

V usage is TRBV27 and J usage is TRBJ2-4, with D possibly being TRBD1 (6 bases). Trimming stripped 7 bases from V and 2 bases from J, with 12 bases between. Per the germline V gene, CDR1 is MNHEY and CDR2 is SMNVEV (reference sequence). The CDR3 covers 14 residues. The CDR3: CASNLRGSKNIQYF. The CDR3 DNA sequence: TGTGCCAGCAACCTAAGGGGGTCCAAAAACATTCAGTACTTC.

This chain joins TRBV6-5 and TRBJ2-4, with unresolved D. V lost 6 bases and J 4 bases, leaving 7 bases between the germline ends. The CDR3 covers 12 residues. The germline V gene encodes CDR1 MNHEY and CDR2 SVGAGI. The CDR3 DNA is TGTGCCAGCAGGAACGGTAAAAACATTCAGTACTTC. It is translated as CASRNGKNIQYF.

This CDR3 is CASSFSAGNQPQHF. DNA for the CDR3: TGTGCCAGCAGTTTCTCAGCGGGCAATCAGCCCCAGCATTTT. This chain joins TRBV27 and TRBJ1-5; D is uncertain. The V end lost 3 bases, the J end lost 2 bases, and 8 bases lay between the germline ends. Germline V gene lookup returns CDR1 MNHEY and CDR2 SMNVEV (reference sequence). CDR3 length equals 14 residues.